These T cell receptor beta chains were read from a single sample in a study of T cell repertoires in cytomegalovirus infection. Via MiXCR, TCRdb re-called the reads, giving one row per CDR3 protein. In the table there are more than 150,000 distinct CDR3 sequences, approximately 19% of which are singletons. The sequencing input was PBMCs. These receptors originate from a human donor in good health (CMV status not recorded). Some clones in this sample may be carry-over from other donors' samples. CDR3s include the opening cysteine and the closing phenylalanine or tryptophan. The D gene is left open where the match is weak. The size field is filled for only some rows; it gives once, few, many or a size class.

>TRBV15|few|TRBD2|TRBJ2-1
TGTGCCACCAGCAGAAAGGTTAGCGGGAGACCTCGGTTCTTC
CATSRKVSGRPRFF
>TRBV15|-|-|TRBJ1-1
TGTGCCACCAGCAGACTCCTTGATCGACGGGACTTCGAAGCTTTCTTT
CATSRLLDRRDFEAFF
>TRBV4-1|few|-|TRBJ1-2
TGCGCCAGCAGCCAAGATCTTACCGGGTCCAGGGGATTGGGCTACACCTTC
CASSQDLTGSRGLGYTF
>TRBV5-6|few|-|TRBJ2-1
TGTGCCAGCAGCTTGCGCCAGGGAAACAATGAGCAGTTCTTC
CASSLRQGNNEQFF
>TRBV7-2|many|-|TRBJ1-1
TGTGCCAGCAGCTTAACACCGAACACTGAAGCTTTCTTT
CASSLTPNTEAFF
>TRBV28|few|-|TRBJ2-1
TGTGCCAGCAGTCCGACCCCTCATGAGCAGTTCTTC
CASSPTPHEQFF
>TRBV5-1|once|-|TRBJ1-1
TGCGCCAGCAAGAAGGAAGCTATGAACACTGAAGCTTTCTTT
CASKKEAMNTEAFF
>TRBV12-3/TRBV12-4|-|-|TRBJ2-2
TGTGCCAGCCGGGAAAAGAACGCCGGGGAGCTGTTTTTT
CASREKNAGELFF
>TRBV7-2|many|-|TRBJ1-6
TGTGCCAGCAGCTCAAAGGTGACAGGCGGAAGCTATTCACCCCTCCACTTT
CASSSKVTGGSYSPLHF
>TRBV12-3/TRBV12-4|-|-|TRBJ1-1
TGTGCCAGCAGTTTCACTCTGAACACTGATGCTTTCTTT
CASSFTLNTDAFF
>TRBV6-8|many|-|TRBJ2-3
TGTGCCAGCTGGGGGGAGTACACAGATACGCAGTATTTT
CASWGEYTDTQYF
>TRBV12-3/TRBV12-4|-|-|TRBJ2-7
TGTGCCAGCAGGGAAGGCGGTTTGGGTCGCGAGCAGTACTTC
CASREGGLGREQYF
>TRBV7-2|many|TRBD1|TRBJ2-6
TGTGCCAGCAGCTCGAGGACAGGGCGCTCTGGGGCCAACGTCCTGACTTTC
CASSSRTGRSGANVLTF
>TRBV7-2|many|-|TRBJ2-7
TGTGCCAGCAGCCCCCTTGTGGGAATGGGCGAGCAGTACTTC
CASSPLVGMGEQYF
>TRBV15|-|-|TRBJ2-7
TGTGCCACCAGCAGAGAGGTAGGGAAAAGGCAGTACGAGCAGTACTTC
CATSREVGKRQYEQYF
>TRBV7-2|-|-|TRBJ2-5
TGTGCCAGCAGCTTAGTCTCAGGGGCGCAGACCCAGTACTTC
CASSLVSGAQTQYF
>TRBV29-1|-|TRBD1|TRBJ2-5
TGCAGCGTTGAGCCCCAGGGGGCAGAGACCCAGTACTTC
CSVEPQGAETQYF
>TRBV20-1|many|TRBD2|TRBJ2-1
TGCAGTGCTCCCTCCACTAGCGGGAGTTTAAATGAGCAGTTCTTC
CSAPSTSGSLNEQFF
>TRBV20-1|few|-|TRBJ1-5
TGCAGTGCTAGGAAGGACAGCCTGAATCAGCCCCAGCATTTT
CSARKDSLNQPQHF
>TRBV12-5|-|-|TRBJ2-7
TGTGCTAGTGGTTTGGTACTCTCTCCGGGGGCCTACGAGCAGTACTTC
CASGLVLSPGAYEQYF
>TRBV10-3|-|-|TRBJ1-2
TGTGCCATCAGTGAGGCAGGGTACTATGGCTACACCTTC
CAISEAGYYGYTF
>TRBV6-1|few|TRBD1|TRBJ2-3
TGTGCCAGCAGTGATAAGGGACAGGGGGCGCGGACAGATACGCAGTATTTT
CASSDKGQGARTDTQYF
>TRBV7-2|many|-|TRBJ1-1
TGTGCCAGCAGCTTAGTGGCCCAGGGGAACACTGAAGCTTTCTTT
CASSLVAQGNTEAFF
>TRBV4-2|-|-|TRBJ1-4
TGTGCCAGCAGCCAAGATCCCCAGGGAAGTAGCGGTGAAAAACTGTTTTTT
CASSQDPQGSSGEKLFF